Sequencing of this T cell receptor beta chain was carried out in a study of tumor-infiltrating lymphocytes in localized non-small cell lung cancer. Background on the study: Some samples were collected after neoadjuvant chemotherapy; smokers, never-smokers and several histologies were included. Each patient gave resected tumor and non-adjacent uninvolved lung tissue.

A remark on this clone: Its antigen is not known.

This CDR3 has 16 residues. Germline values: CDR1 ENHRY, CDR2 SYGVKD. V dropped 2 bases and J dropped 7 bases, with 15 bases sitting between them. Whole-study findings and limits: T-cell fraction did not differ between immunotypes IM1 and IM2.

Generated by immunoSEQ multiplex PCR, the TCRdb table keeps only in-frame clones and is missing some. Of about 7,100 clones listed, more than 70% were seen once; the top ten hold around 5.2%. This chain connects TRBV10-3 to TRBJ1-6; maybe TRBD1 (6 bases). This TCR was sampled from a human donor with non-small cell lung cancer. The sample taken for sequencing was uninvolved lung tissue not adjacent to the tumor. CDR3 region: CAISERGGTGNSPLHF. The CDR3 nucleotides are TGTGCCATCAGTGAGCGGGGGGGCACGGGAAATTCACCCCTCCACTTT.